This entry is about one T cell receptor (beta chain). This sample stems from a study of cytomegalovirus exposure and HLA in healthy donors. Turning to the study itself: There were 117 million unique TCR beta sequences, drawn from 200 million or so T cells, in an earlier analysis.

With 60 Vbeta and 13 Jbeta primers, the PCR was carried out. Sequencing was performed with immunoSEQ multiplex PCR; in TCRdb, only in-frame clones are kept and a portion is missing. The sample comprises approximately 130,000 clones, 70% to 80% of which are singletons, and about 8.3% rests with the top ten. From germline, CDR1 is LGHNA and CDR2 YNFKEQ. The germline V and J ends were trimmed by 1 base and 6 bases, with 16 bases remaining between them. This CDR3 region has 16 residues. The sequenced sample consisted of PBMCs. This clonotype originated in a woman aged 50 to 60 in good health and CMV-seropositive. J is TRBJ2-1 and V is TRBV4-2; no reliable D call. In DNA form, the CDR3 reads TGTGCCAGCAGCCAAGTTACCGGGTCCCGTGCCAATGAGCAGTTCTTC. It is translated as CASSQVTGSRANEQFF.